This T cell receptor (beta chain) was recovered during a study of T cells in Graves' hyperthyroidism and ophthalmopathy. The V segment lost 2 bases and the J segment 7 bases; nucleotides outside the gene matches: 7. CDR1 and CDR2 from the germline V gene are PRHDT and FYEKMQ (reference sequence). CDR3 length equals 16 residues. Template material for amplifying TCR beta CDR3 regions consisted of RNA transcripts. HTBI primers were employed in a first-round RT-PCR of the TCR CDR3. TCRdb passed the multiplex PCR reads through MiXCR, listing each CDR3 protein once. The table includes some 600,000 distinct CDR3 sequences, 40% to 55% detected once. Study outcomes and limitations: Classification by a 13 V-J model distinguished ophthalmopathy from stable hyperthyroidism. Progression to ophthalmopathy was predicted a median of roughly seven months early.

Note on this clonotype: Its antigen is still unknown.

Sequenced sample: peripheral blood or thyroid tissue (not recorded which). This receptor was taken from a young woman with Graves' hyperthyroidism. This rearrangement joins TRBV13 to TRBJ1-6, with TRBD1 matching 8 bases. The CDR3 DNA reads TGTGCCAGCAGCTTAACTCAGGGGGCTTTCAATTCACCCCTCCACTTT. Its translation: CASSLTQGAFNSPLHF.